The entry below gives a single T cell receptor beta chain sequence along with its context. Sequencing used immunoSEQ multiplex PCR; TCRdb keeps in-frame clones, though not all of them. The data hold fewer than 200,000 clones, with around 78% observed a single time. This sample is drawn from a study of blood T cell repertoires in COVID-19. Study background: Sources were T cells, B-cell-depleted T cells, or PBMCs; the material itself was cDNA or gDNA.

Germline CDR1 reads SGHNT; CDR2 reads YYREEE (reference sequence). With 1 base clipped from V and 10 bases from J, the junction kept 8 bases outside the gene matches. The CDR3 is 14 amino acids. Sequences were obtained from PBMCs or T cells enriched from blood (not recorded which). The receptor was derived from a woman between 45 and 65 years old who had recovered from COVID-19. This sequence joins TRBV5-4 and TRBJ2-1; 7 nucleotides agree with TRBD2. For the CDR3, the DNA is TGTGCCAGCAGCTTGTTTGGTAGCGGGCAGGAGCAGTTCTTC. It yields the protein CASSLFGSGQEQFF.